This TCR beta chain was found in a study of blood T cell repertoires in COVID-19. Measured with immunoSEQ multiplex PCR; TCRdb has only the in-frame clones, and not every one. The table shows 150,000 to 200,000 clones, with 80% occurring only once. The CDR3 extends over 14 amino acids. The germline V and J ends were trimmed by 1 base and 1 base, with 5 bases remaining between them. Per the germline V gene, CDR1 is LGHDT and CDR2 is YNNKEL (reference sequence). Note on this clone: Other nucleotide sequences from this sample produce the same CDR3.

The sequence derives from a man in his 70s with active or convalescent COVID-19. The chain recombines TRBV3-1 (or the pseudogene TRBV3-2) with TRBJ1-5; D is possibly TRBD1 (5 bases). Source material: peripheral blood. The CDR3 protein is CASSQAGSNQPQHF. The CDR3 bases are TGTGCCAGCAGCCAAGCAGGGAGCAATCAGCCCCAGCATTTT.